This T cell receptor (beta chain) came from a study of T cell responses to AZD1222 COVID-19 vaccine. General study findings and limits: Elevations in Spike-specific TCR breadth and depth followed administration of two AZD1222 doses. Reports indicate that nearly half of spike-specific TCRs are directed at unmutated variant regions. The study identified only six AZD1222 recipients as seropositive at baseline. Samples come after the peak T cell response, not at day 14.

The data were produced by immunoSEQ multiplex PCR, yet TCRdb's version contains in-frame clones alone and is incomplete. The table shows around 200,000 clones, with approximately 90% occurring only once. V was clipped by 0 bases and J by 3 bases, with 14 bases between them. Germline-derived CDR1 and CDR2 are LNHNV and YYDKDF (reference sequence). CDR3 length: 16 residues. In regard to this clone: What it binds is unknown.

J is TRBJ1-2 and V is TRBV15, with D possibly matching TRBD1 (6 bases). This receptor was taken from an adult in good health. The sample consisted of peripheral blood, taken on day 0 of AZD1222 vaccination. The CDR3 loop is CATSRDLGGLDYGYTF. For the CDR3, the DNA is TGTGCCACCAGCAGAGATCTAGGGGGTTTGGACTATGGCTACACCTTC.